This T cell receptor beta chain was observed in a study of cytomegalovirus exposure and HLA in healthy donors. Study context: When just under 400 donors were genotyped, roughly 82% of them were found to fall in the Caucasian-associated ancestry cluster.

Remarks on this clone: Its specificity is not known.

The PCR was carried out with 60 Vbeta primers and 13 Jbeta primers. Using immunoSEQ multiplex PCR, the repertoire was profiled, and TCRdb retains in-frame clones only, with some absent. The profile shows about 150,000 clones, 75% to 90% of them singletons. Findings and caveats of the study: Analysis was performed later, and it showed HLA-associated TCR beta chains to be more clonally expanded than equally common others.

V lost 8 bases to trimming and J lost 0 bases, with 4 bases between them. Germline loops: CDR1 SGHAT, CDR2 FQNNGV. The CDR3 spans 11 residues. The sequencing input was PBMCs. The rearrangement uses TRBV11-2 and TRBJ1-2; D is unclear. This clonotype originated in a male donor in good health and CMV-seronegative. The CDR3 DNA reads TGTGCCAGCGAGTCTAACTATGGCTACACCTTC. This codes for CASESNYGYTF.